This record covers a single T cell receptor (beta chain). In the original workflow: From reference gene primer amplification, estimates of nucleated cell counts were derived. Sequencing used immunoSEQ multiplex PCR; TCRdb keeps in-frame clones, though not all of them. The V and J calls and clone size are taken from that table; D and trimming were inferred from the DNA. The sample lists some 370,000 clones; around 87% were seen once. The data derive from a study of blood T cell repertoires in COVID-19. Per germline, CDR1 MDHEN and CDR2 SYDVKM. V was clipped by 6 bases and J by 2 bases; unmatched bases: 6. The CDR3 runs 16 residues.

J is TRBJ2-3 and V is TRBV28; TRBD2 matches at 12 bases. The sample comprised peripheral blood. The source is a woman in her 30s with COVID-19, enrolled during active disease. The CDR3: CASRPGLAGFTDTQYF. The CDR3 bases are TGTGCCAGCAGGCCGGGACTAGCGGGCTTCACAGATACGCAGTATTTT.